The 10 T cell receptor beta chains presented below share a single source sample, sequenced in a study of shared T cell receptors in the human thymus. Profiled with immunoSEQ multiplex PCR; TCRdb holds only in-frame clones, not every one. The sample lists roughly 68,000 clones; 90% to 95% were seen once. The sample taken for sequencing was thymocytes. These receptors all stem from a human donor.

The V and J genes are TRBV5-6 and TRBJ2-6, with TRBD2 as a possible D gene (6 bases). V was cut by 7 bases and J by 0 bases, with 17 bases left in between. This CDR3 comprises 17 residues. Germline lookup yields CDR1 SGHDT and CDR2 YYEEEE. The CDR3 sequence: CASRSGLLYSGANVLTF. DNA of the CDR3: TGTGCCAGCCGCTCGGGACTTCTTTACTCTGGGGCCAACGTCCTGACTTTC.

The chain uses TRBV7-8 and TRBJ2-3; D not certain. The CDR3 runs 17 residues. Germline lookup yields CDR1 SGHVS and CDR2 FQNEAQ. The V end was cut by 0 bases, the J end by 0 bases, with 13 bases between. The CDR3 coding sequence is TGTGCCAGCAGCTTAGCGCGGCGACGGGCTAGCACAGATACGCAGTATTTT. Encoded protein: CASSLARRRASTDTQYF.

The J gene is TRBJ1-1, the V gene TRBV10-2, with TRBD1 matching 7 bases. Germline assignment: CDR1 WSHSY and CDR2 SAAADI. V lost 3 bases to trimming and J lost 1 base; unmatched junction nucleotides: 8. CDR3 size: 16 residues. The CDR3 sequence: CASSDRVRGGNTEAFF. The DNA for the CDR3 is TGCGCCAGCAGTGATCGGGTCAGGGGGGGGAACACTGAAGCTTTCTTT.

The chain joins TRBV4-2 to TRBJ2-4, with 14 positions matching TRBD2. With V trimmed by 0 bases and J by 0 bases, 19 bases remained unmatched. Germline CDR1 LGHNA, CDR2 YNFKEQ. The CDR3 extends over 24 amino acids. The CDR3 loop is CASSQDMFNRTSGGREKAKNIQYF. The CDR3 DNA reads TGTGCCAGCAGCCAAGATATGTTCAATCGGACTAGCGGGGGGAGGGAGAAAGCCAAAAACATTCAGTACTTC.

This chain uses TRBV10-1 with TRBJ2-7; no clear D. This CDR3 is 9 amino acids long. Germline CDR1 reads WNHNN; CDR2 reads SYGVQD (reference sequence). V lost 10 bases and J 4 bases, leaving 5 bases between the germline ends. CDR3 sequence: CANPYEQYF. As DNA, the CDR3 is TGCGCCAACCCATACGAGCAGTACTTC.

J is TRBJ2-7 and V is TRBV7-9; D not resolved. Germline V CDR1 and CDR2: SEHNR, FQNEAQ (reference sequence). CDR3 length: 13 amino acids. The V end was cut by 2 bases, the J end by 6 bases, with 11 bases between. CDR3 region: CASSLWRSAEQYF. CDR3 in DNA: TGTGCCAGCAGCTTATGGCGGTCCGCCGAGCAGTACTTC.

The chain combines TRBV6-1 with TRBJ1-4; D unresolved. V lost 6 bases to trimming and J lost 10 bases, with 21 bases between them. Per the germline V gene, CDR1 is MNHNS and CDR2 is SASEGT. There are 15 residues in the CDR3. The CDR3 spells CASSHGGVEGSKLFF. DNA for the CDR3: TGTGCCAGCAGCCATGGCGGGGTTGAGGGCTCAAAACTGTTTTTT.

This rearrangement joins TRBV14 to TRBJ1-1, with D maybe TRBD1 (5 bases). CDR3 size: 16 residues. The germline V gene has CDR1 SGHDN and CDR2 FVKESK. Trimming left V 4 bases short and J 2 bases short, with 17 bases between. In DNA form, the CDR3 reads TGTGCCAGCAGCCGGGGACCTGGTCAGCAAAACACTGAAGCTTTCTTT. As protein: CASSRGPGQQNTEAFF.

The chain has TRBV25-1 and TRBJ2-3; 10 bases fit TRBD2. This CDR3 has 17 amino acids. Germline CDR1 MGHDK, CDR2 SYGVNS. The V gene end was trimmed by 0 bases and the J gene end by 5 bases; junction bases not matched to a gene: 8. DNA for the CDR3: TGTGCCAGCAGTGAATATAAAGCGGGGGGGCGTCAAGATACGCAGTATTTT. Protein product: CASSEYKAGGRQDTQYF. Supplemented by reference TRBV25-1 and TRBJ2-3, the full variable domain reads EADIYQTPRYLVIGTGKKITLECSQTMGHDKMYWYQQDPGMELHLIHYSYGVNSTEKGDLSSESTVSRIRTEHFPLTLESARPSHTSQYLCASSEYKAGGRQDTQYFGPGTRLTVL.

This chain uses TRBV4-2 with TRBJ1-4; D remains unclear. V dropped 4 bases and J dropped 0 bases, with 36 bases sitting between them. Germline CDR1 reads LGHNA; CDR2 reads YNFKEQ. CDR3 length equals 24 residues. In DNA, the CDR3 is TGTGCCAGCAGCCTCAGATGTGACGAGGGCGGCCGTACATATCCGCGAGCAACTAATGAAAAACTGTTTTTT. Translation gives CASSLRCDEGGRTYPRATNEKLFF.